Listed below are T cell receptor beta chains from one sample, sequenced in a study of T cell responses to AZD1222 COVID-19 vaccine. TCRdb keeps only in-frame clones here, not all; method: immunoSEQ multiplex PCR. The repertoire holds 150,000 to 200,000 clones, about nine tenths seen once, with 1.5% to 2% in the top ten. The material was peripheral blood, obtained 28 days after the second AZD1222 dose. The receptors were gathered from an adult who received the AZD1222 COVID-19 vaccine. Both conserved end residues are part of each CDR3. The order of the fields is CDR3 protein, CDR3 DNA, V gene, D gene, clone size, J gene. D genes are given only for firm matches. Clone size is stated in some rows and not others, as once, few, many or a class when expanded.

CDR3 protein: CASSFSRGTGGSEAFF
CDR3 DNA: TGTGCCAGCAGCTTCTCCCGTGGGACAGGGGGCTCTGAAGCTTTCTTT
V gene: TRBV11-1
D gene: TRBD1
clone size: NA
J gene: TRBJ1-1

CDR3 protein: CASSTGGAGGYTF
CDR3 DNA: TGTGCCAGCAGCACAGGGGGCGCGGGAGGCTACACCTTC
V gene: TRBV6-5
D gene: TRBD1
clone size: NA
J gene: TRBJ1-2

CDR3 protein: CATEQGSMNTEAFF
CDR3 DNA: TGCGCCACCGAACAGGGGTCCATGAACACTGAAGCTTTCTTT
V gene: TRBV10-2
D gene: TRBD1
clone size: NA
J gene: TRBJ1-1

CDR3 protein: CASSERTGGGTQYF
CDR3 DNA: TGTGCCAGCAGTGAAAGGACAGGGGGAGGTACGCAGTATTTT
V gene: TRBV2
D gene: TRBD1
clone size: NA
J gene: TRBJ2-3

CDR3 protein: CASSWTGNTEAFF
CDR3 DNA: TGTGCCAGCAGTTGGACCGGGAACACTGAAGCTTTCTTT
V gene: TRBV27
D gene: NA
clone size: NA
J gene: TRBJ1-1

CDR3 protein: CASSPQERGEYEQYF
CDR3 DNA: TGTGCCAGCAGCCCCCAGGAGAGGGGCGAATACGAGCAGTACTTC
V gene: TRBV9
D gene: NA
clone size: once
J gene: TRBJ2-7

CDR3 protein: CATSVHSGTGALSSGNTIYF
CDR3 DNA: TGTGCCACCAGTGTCCATTCCGGGACAGGGGCGCTAAGCTCTGGAAACACCATATATTTT
V gene: TRBV24-1
D gene: TRBD1
clone size: NA
J gene: TRBJ1-3

CDR3 protein: CASNPGGAGELFF
CDR3 DNA: TGTGCCAGCAACCCTGGCGGGGCTGGGGAGCTGTTTTTT
V gene: TRBV7-2
D gene: NA
clone size: NA
J gene: TRBJ2-2

CDR3 protein: CASSPGQRSSGNTIYF
CDR3 DNA: TGCGCCAGCAGCCCGGGACAGCGTAGCTCTGGAAACACCATATATTTT
V gene: TRBV4-1
D gene: TRBD1
clone size: NA
J gene: TRBJ1-3

CDR3 protein: CASSVRYTGSSGNTIYF
CDR3 DNA: TGTGCCAGCAGCGTCAGATATACAGGCTCCTCTGGAAACACCATATATTTT
V gene: TRBV7-2
D gene: NA
clone size: NA
J gene: TRBJ1-3

CDR3 protein: CASSLGTVRLLAKNIQYF
CDR3 DNA: TGTGCCAGCAGCCTCGGGACGGTTCGCCTATTAGCCAAAAACATTCAGTACTTC
V gene: TRBV3-1/TRBV3-2
D gene: NA
clone size: NA
J gene: TRBJ2-4

CDR3 protein: CASSSILLTTLNTEAFF
CDR3 DNA: TGTGCCAGCAGTTCGATACTCCTTACAACACTGAACACTGAAGCTTTCTTT
V gene: TRBV27
D gene: NA
clone size: NA
J gene: TRBJ1-1

CDR3 protein: CASSPVLAGGYEQYF
CDR3 DNA: TGTGCCAGCTCACCGGTACTAGCGGGAGGCTACGAGCAGTACTTC
V gene: TRBV18
D gene: TRBD2
clone size: NA
J gene: TRBJ2-7

CDR3 protein: CASSYLQQGALQPQHF
CDR3 DNA: TGTGCCAGCAGTTACCTTCAACAGGGGGCCTTACAGCCCCAGCATTTT
V gene: TRBV6-6
D gene: TRBD1
clone size: few
J gene: TRBJ1-5

CDR3 protein: CASSTTDRGGTDTQYF
CDR3 DNA: TGTGCCAGCAGCACCACCGACAGGGGCGGGACAGATACGCAGTATTTT
V gene: TRBV7-9
D gene: TRBD1
clone size: NA
J gene: TRBJ2-3

CDR3 protein: CASSRQRKDTQYF
CDR3 DNA: TGTGCCAGCAGTCGGCAGCGGAAGGATACGCAGTATTTT
V gene: TRBV28
D gene: NA
clone size: NA
J gene: TRBJ2-3